This note documents a single T cell receptor (beta chain) sequence. No antigen is known for it. This specimen comes from a study of cytomegalovirus exposure and HLA in healthy donors. General observations from the study: Most TCRs appeared rarely, but some public TCRs recurred in many donors.

The PCR was carried out with 60 Vbeta primers and 13 Jbeta primers. TCRdb's table, derived via immunoSEQ multiplex PCR, lists solely in-frame clones and lacks some. The data hold fewer than 200,000 clones, with 60% to 85% observed a single time. The CDR3 consists of 16 residues. Trimming at V came to 1 base and at J to 10 bases, leaving 10 bases not matched to a gene. Germline CDR1 is SGHTA and CDR2 is FQGNSA. This rearrangement joins TRBV7-2 to TRBJ2-1; the match to TRBD2 covers 10 bases. The sample taken for sequencing was PBMCs. The source of this sequence is a female donor in good health and CMV-seronegative. The CDR3: CASSLGVTSGQGEQFF. CDR3 DNA sequence: TGTGCCAGCAGCTTAGGGGTGACTAGCGGGCAAGGAGAGCAGTTCTTC.